These 12 T cell receptor beta chains were all obtained from the same sample, sequenced in a study of cytomegalovirus exposure and HLA in healthy donors. The PCR was carried out with 60 Vbeta primers and 13 Jbeta primers. Here immunoSEQ multiplex PCR was the method, and the copy in TCRdb shows in-frame clones only, minus some. The sample carries 150,000 to 200,000 clones, 81% recorded once. The sample comprised PBMCs. Source of these receptors: a man between 45 and 60 years old in good health and CMV-seropositive.

The rearrangement uses TRBV15 and TRBJ1-2; 7 bases line up with TRBD1. Trimming at V came to 1 base and at J to 5 bases, leaving 4 bases not matched to a gene. Germline V CDR1 and CDR2: LNHNV, YYDKDF (reference sequence). The CDR3 runs 14 residues. Here the CDR3 DNA reads TGTGCCACCAGCAGAGGAAGGGGGCTATATGGCTACACCTTC. As protein: CATSRGRGLYGYTF.

This clone appeared once. Other DNA sequences in the sample encode the same CDR3. The chain carries TRBV5-5 and TRBJ1-2; 8 bases are a match to TRBD1. Germline V gene lookup returns CDR1 SGHKS and CDR2 YYEKEE (reference sequence). The V gene end was trimmed by 4 bases and the J gene end by 3 bases; junction bases not matched to a gene: 2. The CDR3 loop spans 13 amino acids. The CDR3 nucleotides are TGTGCCAGCAGCCCGGACAGGGACTATGGCTACACCTTC. This encodes CASSPDRDYGYTF.

This CDR3 reads CASSPRQGWNTEAFF. The CDR3 nucleotides are TGTGCCAGCAGTCCCAGACAGGGCTGGAACACTGAAGCTTTCTTT. The rearrangement joins TRBV27 to TRBJ1-1, with 7 nucleotides matching TRBD1. V lost 5 bases to trimming and J lost 1 base; unmatched junction nucleotides: 7. The length of the CDR3 is 15 residues. Germline V gene lookup returns CDR1 MNHEY and CDR2 SMNVEV (reference sequence).

The rearrangement links TRBV30 to TRBJ2-3, with D possibly matching TRBD2 (5 bases). V gave up 0 bases and J gave up 3 bases, with 7 bases separating them. There are 13 residues in the CDR3. The germline V gene encodes CDR1 GTSNPN and CDR2 SVGIG (reference sequence). CDR3 protein: CAWSVRGTDTQYF. The CDR3, as DNA: TGTGCCTGGAGTGTCCGGGGTACAGATACGCAGTATTTT.

Concerning this clone: This may come from a read error, since a much larger clone is one base off. The chain carries TRBV11-2 and TRBJ2-5; 9 nucleotides match TRBD1. The CDR3 loop spans 15 amino acids. Germline assignment: CDR1 SGHAT and CDR2 FQNNGV. V lost 5 bases to trimming and J lost 11 bases; unmatched junction nucleotides: 15. For the CDR3, the DNA is TGTGCCAGCAGCCGCGACTACAGGGGGCCCTACGGGCAGTACTTC. Its translation is CASSRDYRGPYGQYF. Variable domain in full (rest from reference TRBV11-2 and TRBJ2-5): EAGVAQSPRYKIIEKRQSVAFWCNPISGHATLYWYQQILGQGPKLLIQFQNNGVVDDSQLPKDRFSAERLKGVDSTLKIQPAKLEDSAVYLCASSRDYRGPYGQYFGPGTRLLVL.

The V call is TRBV5-4, the J call TRBJ2-3, with no clear D. CDR3 size: 11 residues. V was cut by 7 bases and J by 8 bases, with 11 bases left in between. Germline lookup yields CDR1 SGHNT and CDR2 YYREEE (reference sequence). CDR3 sequence: CASERESTQYF. The DNA of the CDR3 is TGTGCCAGCGAGCGAGAGAGTACGCAGTATTTT.

The genes are TRBV7-2 and TRBJ2-2, with D possibly matching TRBD2 (6 bases). The CDR3 is 18 residues long. The germline V and J ends were trimmed by 3 bases and 4 bases, with 21 bases remaining between them. Germline lookup yields CDR1 SGHTA and CDR2 FQGNSA. The DNA for the CDR3 is TGTGCCAGCAGCTTTTTAAGCGGAGGGCCCCGAGCCACCGGGGAGCTGTTTTTT. This encodes CASSFLSGGPRATGELFF. The complete variable domain, with remaining parts taken from reference TRBV7-2 and TRBJ2-2, reads GAGVSQSPSNKVTEKGKDVELRCDPISGHTALYWYRQSLGQGLEFLIYFQGNSAPDKSGLPSDRFSAERTGGSVSTLTIQRTQQEDSAVYLCASSFLSGGPRATGELFFGEGSRLTVL.

This clone was detected a few times. This chain joins TRBV6-4 and TRBJ2-5; TRBD2 matches at 10 bases. CDR3 length: 15 amino acids. Germline CDR1 MRHNA, CDR2 SNTAGT. With V trimmed by 0 bases and J by 4 bases, 2 bases remained unmatched. In DNA form, the CDR3 reads TGTGCCAGCAGTGACTCAGCGGGAGGGCCAGAGACCCAGTACTTC. Translating it yields CASSDSAGGPETQYF.

The genes are TRBV5-6 and TRBJ1-6; 9 nucleotides line up with TRBD1. Per the germline V gene, CDR1 is SGHDT and CDR2 is YYEEEE. V dropped 1 base and J dropped 6; count of bases not matched to a gene: 2. The CDR3 runs 15 residues. The CDR3 loop reads CASSLTGGFNSPLHF. Here the CDR3 DNA reads TGTGCCAGCAGCTTGACAGGGGGCTTTAATTCACCCCTCCACTTT.

The CDR3 is CASSSSVGLAGGETQYF. CDR3 in DNA: TGTGCCAGCAGCTCAAGTGTGGGACTAGCGGGGGGGGAGACCCAGTACTTC. The V call is TRBV11-2, the J call TRBJ2-5, with 16 bases fitting TRBD2. Germline assignment: CDR1 SGHAT and CDR2 FQNNGV. The CDR3 sequence is 17 residues long. V dropped 4 bases and J dropped 5; count of bases not matched to a gene: 7.

The rearrangement joins TRBV2 to TRBJ1-2; D might be TRBD1 (5 bases). CDR3 length: 15 residues. V was pared by 5 bases and J by 0 bases, with 13 bases between. Germline loops: CDR1 SNHLY, CDR2 FYNNEI. The CDR3 loop reads CASSNNRNSNYGYTF. As DNA, the CDR3 is TGTGCCAGCAGTAATAACAGGAACTCTAACTATGGCTACACCTTC.

The chain recombines TRBV30 with TRBJ2-5; possibly TRBD1 for D (6 bases). The CDR3 runs 14 residues. Germline V gives CDR1 GTSNPN, CDR2 SVGIG (reference sequence). The V end lost 3 bases, the J end lost 5 bases, and 16 bases lay between the germline ends. In DNA, the CDR3 is TGTGCCTGGAGAGTGTCAGGGGCCGGCGAGACCCAGTACTTC. It codes for CAWRVSGAGETQYF. The full variable domain, its missing parts supplied by reference TRBV30 and TRBJ2-5, is SQTIHQWPATLVQPVGSPLSLECTVEGTSNPNLYWYRQAAGRGLQLLFYSVGIGQISSEVPQNLSASRPQDRQFILSSKKLLLSDSGFYLCAWRVSGAGETQYFGPGTRLLVL.